The 2 T cell receptor beta chains listed next were all sequenced from one sample in a study of T cells in Graves' hyperthyroidism and ophthalmopathy. Authors of the study amplified TCR beta CDR3 regions from RNA transcripts. Using the HTBI primer set, a first-round RT-PCR was run on the TCR CDR3. TCRdb reprocessed the multiplex PCR reads via MiXCR and lists one record per CDR3 protein. This sample has 160,000 or so distinct CDR3 sequences, with roughly 10% found just once. Sequencing was done on a sample of blood. The receptors were gathered from a woman in her late teens or twenties with Graves' hyperthyroidism that later progressed to Graves' ophthalmopathy.

The chain recombines TRBV4-1 with TRBJ1-1, with D tentatively TRBD1 (5 bases). The V and J ends lost 2 bases and 0 bases respectively, with 10 bases between them. CDR3 length: 15 residues. Germline loops: CDR1 MGHRA, CDR2 YSYEKL. Here the CDR3 reads CASSQNGAVNTEAFF. CDR3 DNA sequence: TGCGCCAGCAGCCAAAACGGGGCAGTGAACACTGAAGCTTTCTTT.

This clonotype was counted many times. The V call is TRBV28, the J call TRBJ2-3, with D perhaps matching TRBD1 (6 bases). CDR1 is MDHEN, CDR2 SYDVKM, per germline. The CDR3 has 15 residues. V was trimmed by 3 bases and J by 4 bases, leaving 14 bases between them. CDR3 bases: TGTGCCAGCAGTTTTAGGCCTGGGGGCCCAGATACGCAGTATTTT. It yields the protein CASSFRPGGPDTQYF. Supplemented by reference TRBV28 and TRBJ2-3, the full variable domain reads DVKVTQSSRYLVKRTGEKVFLECVQDMDHENMFWYRQDPGLGLRLIYFSYDVKMKEKGDIPEGYSVSREKKERFSLILESASTNQTSMYLCASSFRPGGPDTQYFGPGTRLTVL.